Listed below are T cell receptor beta chains from one sample, sequenced in a study of blood T cell repertoires in COVID-19. Some clones are missing from TCRdb's copy, which holds only in-frame ones; the method was immunoSEQ multiplex PCR. The data contain hundreds of thousands of clones, approximately 90% of them singletons. Sequencing used PBMCs or T cells enriched from blood (not recorded which). The source is a man aged 50-60 years who had been exposed to COVID-19. Each CDR3 is given with its conserved first and last residue. The order of the fields is J gene, clone size, V gene, D gene, CDR3 protein, CDR3 DNA. A D gene is named only where the DNA matches it firmly. The size of a clone is reported for some rows only, either as once, few or many, or as a class for expanded clones.

j_call: TRBJ2-7; clone_size: -; v_call: TRBV7-8; d_call: -; cdr3_aa: CASSLVRAQGGYEQYF; cdr3_nt: TGTGCCAGCAGCTTAGTTAGGGCGCAGGGTGGCTACGAGCAGTACTTC
j_call: TRBJ2-1; clone_size: -; v_call: TRBV7-2; d_call: -; cdr3_aa: CASSLGGGDEQFF; cdr3_nt: TGTGCCAGCAGCTTAGGAGGGGGTGATGAGCAGTTCTTC
j_call: TRBJ1-4; clone_size: once; v_call: TRBV4-2; d_call: TRBD1; cdr3_aa: CASSQGTGNEKLFF; cdr3_nt: TGTGCCAGCAGCCAAGGGACAGGGAATGAAAAACTGTTTTTT
j_call: TRBJ2-3; clone_size: -; v_call: TRBV28; d_call: TRBD2; cdr3_aa: CASSLRTSGRITDTQYF; cdr3_nt: TGTGCCAGCAGTCTGCGGACTAGCGGGAGAATAACAGATACGCAGTATTTT
j_call: TRBJ1-6; clone_size: -; v_call: TRBV2; d_call: -; cdr3_aa: CASSMSGQPNSPLHF; cdr3_nt: TGTGCCAGCAGCATGTCGGGACAACCCAATTCACCCCTCCACTTT
j_call: TRBJ1-2; clone_size: -; v_call: TRBV5-1; d_call: -; cdr3_aa: CASSLGASALYGYTF; cdr3_nt: TGCGCCAGCAGCTTGGGGGCGTCAGCCCTCTATGGCTACACCTTC
j_call: TRBJ1-5; clone_size: -; v_call: TRBV5-4; d_call: -; cdr3_aa: CASSQDSHQPQHF; cdr3_nt: TGTGCCAGCAGCCAAGACAGTCATCAGCCCCAGCATTTT
j_call: TRBJ1-4; clone_size: -; v_call: TRBV29-1; d_call: -; cdr3_aa: CSVTPRGGAGEKLFF; cdr3_nt: TGCAGCGTAACCCCGAGGGGGGGAGCCGGTGAAAAACTGTTTTTT
j_call: TRBJ1-4; clone_size: -; v_call: TRBV6-6; d_call: TRBD1; cdr3_aa: CASSYRDRAGEKLFF; cdr3_nt: TGTGCCAGCAGTTACCGGGACAGGGCGGGTGAAAAACTGTTTTTT
j_call: TRBJ2-5; clone_size: -; v_call: TRBV10-1; d_call: -; cdr3_aa: CATSNRNQETQYF; cdr3_nt: TGCGCCACCTCAAACAGGAACCAAGAGACCCAGTACTTC
j_call: TRBJ1-2; clone_size: -; v_call: TRBV19; d_call: TRBD1; cdr3_aa: CASSIVGTANYGYTF; cdr3_nt: TGTGCCAGTAGTATAGTCGGGACAGCTAACTATGGCTACACCTTC
j_call: TRBJ2-1; clone_size: -; v_call: TRBV11-2; d_call: TRBD2; cdr3_aa: CASSYGLAGGEQFF; cdr3_nt: TGTGCCAGCAGCTACGGACTAGCGGGGGGTGAGCAGTTCTTC
j_call: TRBJ2-1; clone_size: -; v_call: TRBV6-5; d_call: -; cdr3_aa: CASSPRGGNEQFF; cdr3_nt: TGTGCCAGCAGTCCAAGAGGAGGCAATGAGCAGTTCTTC
j_call: TRBJ2-1; clone_size: -; v_call: TRBV27; d_call: -; cdr3_aa: CASKYDGSSYNEQFF; cdr3_nt: TGTGCCAGCAAGTATGACGGGAGCTCCTACAATGAGCAGTTCTTC
j_call: TRBJ1-1; clone_size: -; v_call: TRBV9; d_call: -; cdr3_aa: CASSPQTENTEAFF; cdr3_nt: TGTGCCAGCAGCCCCCAGACTGAGAACACTGAAGCTTTCTTT
j_call: TRBJ1-5; clone_size: -; v_call: TRBV6-5; d_call: TRBD1; cdr3_aa: CASSGTGGYNQPQHF; cdr3_nt: TGTGCCAGCAGCGGGACAGGGGGCTACAATCAGCCCCAGCATTTT
j_call: TRBJ1-2; clone_size: -; v_call: TRBV6-1; d_call: -; cdr3_aa: CASSDAAVSYGYTF; cdr3_nt: TGTGCCAGCAGTGACGCGGCAGTCTCCTATGGCTACACCTTC
j_call: TRBJ2-5; clone_size: -; v_call: TRBV9; d_call: TRBD2; cdr3_aa: CASSEASGVQETQYF; cdr3_nt: TGTGCCAGCAGCGAGGCTAGCGGGGTCCAAGAGACCCAGTACTTC
j_call: TRBJ1-1; clone_size: few; v_call: TRBV19; d_call: TRBD1; cdr3_aa: CASSMGQKTSEAFF; cdr3_nt: TGTGCCAGTAGTATGGGACAGAAAACTTCTGAAGCTTTCTTT
j_call: TRBJ1-2; clone_size: -; v_call: TRBV4-1; d_call: -; cdr3_aa: CASSQDPGREGYTF; cdr3_nt: TGCGCCAGCAGCCAAGATCCCGGCAGGGAAGGCTACACCTTC
j_call: TRBJ2-1; clone_size: -; v_call: TRBV4-1; d_call: TRBD2; cdr3_aa: CASSRGLAGGSYNEQFF; cdr3_nt: TGCGCCAGCAGCCGAGGGCTAGCGGGCGGCTCCTACAATGAGCAGTTCTTC
j_call: TRBJ2-1; clone_size: -; v_call: TRBV5-1; d_call: TRBD2; cdr3_aa: CASSLELADYNEQFF; cdr3_nt: TGCGCCAGCAGCTTGGAACTAGCGGACTACAATGAGCAGTTCTTC
j_call: TRBJ1-2; clone_size: -; v_call: TRBV9; d_call: TRBD1; cdr3_aa: CASSTPRQGVLLANYGYTF; cdr3_nt: TGTGCCAGCAGCACGCCGAGACAGGGGGTATTGTTGGCTAACTATGGCTACACCTTC
j_call: TRBJ2-3; clone_size: -; v_call: TRBV30; d_call: TRBD2; cdr3_aa: CALRAGGGTDTQYF; cdr3_nt: TGTGCCCTTAGAGCGGGGGGGGGCACAGATACGCAGTATTTT
j_call: TRBJ2-3; clone_size: -; v_call: TRBV6-4; d_call: -; cdr3_aa: CASSSGSTDTQYF; cdr3_nt: TGTGCCAGCAGTAGCGGGAGCACAGATACGCAGTATTTT
j_call: TRBJ2-1; clone_size: -; v_call: TRBV25-1; d_call: -; cdr3_aa: CASSALTAGSYNEQFF; cdr3_nt: TGTGCCAGCAGTGCTTTGACCGCCGGGTCCTACAATGAGCAGTTCTTC
j_call: TRBJ1-4; clone_size: -; v_call: TRBV6-1; d_call: -; cdr3_aa: CASSEAPGGEKLFF; cdr3_nt: TGTGCCAGCAGTGAAGCTCCAGGCGGGGAAAAACTGTTTTTT
j_call: TRBJ1-4; clone_size: few; v_call: TRBV6-1; d_call: -; cdr3_aa: CASSEVRIRGRGSEKLFF; cdr3_nt: TGTGCCAGCAGTGAAGTAAGGATACGGGGGCGGGGGAGCGAAAAACTGTTTTTT
j_call: TRBJ2-1; clone_size: -; v_call: TRBV7-3; d_call: TRBD2; cdr3_aa: CASSGPGGNEQFF; cdr3_nt: TGTGCCAGCAGCGGACCGGGAGGCAATGAGCAGTTCTTC